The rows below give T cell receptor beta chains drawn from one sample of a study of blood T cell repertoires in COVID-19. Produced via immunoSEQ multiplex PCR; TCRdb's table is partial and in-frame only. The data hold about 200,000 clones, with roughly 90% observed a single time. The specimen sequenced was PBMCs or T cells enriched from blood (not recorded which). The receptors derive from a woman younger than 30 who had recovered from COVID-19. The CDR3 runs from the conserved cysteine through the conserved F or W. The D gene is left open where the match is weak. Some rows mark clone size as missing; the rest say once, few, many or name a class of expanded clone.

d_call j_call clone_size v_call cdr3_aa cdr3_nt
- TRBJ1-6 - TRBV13 CASSSQGSPLHF TGTGCCAGCAGCTCACAGGGTTCACCCCTCCACTTT
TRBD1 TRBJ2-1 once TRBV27 CASGPRQGAHNEQFF TGTGCCAGCGGCCCCCGACAGGGGGCCCACAATGAGCAGTTCTTC
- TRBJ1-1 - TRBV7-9 CASSPRLWNTEAFF TGTGCCAGCAGCCCTCGACTCTGGAACACTGAAGCTTTCTTT
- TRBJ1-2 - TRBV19 CASTTPRTKGGFFYGYTF TGTGCCAGTACCACCCCCCGGACAAAGGGAGGGTTTTTCTATGGCTACACCTTC
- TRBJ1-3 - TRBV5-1 CASSFQGDTIYF TGCGCCAGCAGCTTTCAGGGCGACACCATATATTTT
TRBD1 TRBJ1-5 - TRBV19 CASSIMVGGRQPQHF TGTGCCAGTAGTATTATGGTAGGGGGCCGGCAGCCCCAGCATTTT
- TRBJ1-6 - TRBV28 CASSTDDDSPLHF TGTGCCAGCAGCACAGATGACGATTCACCCCTCCACTTT
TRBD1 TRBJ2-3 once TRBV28 CASSLGTGFTDTQYF TGTGCCAGCAGTTTAGGGACAGGCTTCACAGATACGCAGTATTTT
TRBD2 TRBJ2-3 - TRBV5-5 CASSLSASGGAIGVPDTQYF TGTGCCAGCAGCTTGTCGGCTAGCGGGGGGGCAATTGGAGTCCCAGATACGCAGTATTTT
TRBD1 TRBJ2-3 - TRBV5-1 CASSLVTGSTDTQYF TGCGCCAGCAGCTTGGTGACAGGGAGCACAGATACGCAGTATTTT
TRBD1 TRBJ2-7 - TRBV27 CASSWGQGSYEQYF TGTGCCAGCAGTTGGGGACAGGGCTCCTACGAGCAGTACTTC
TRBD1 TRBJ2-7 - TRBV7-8 CASSLDRQGFYEQYF TGTGCCAGCAGCTTAGACCGACAGGGGTTCTACGAGCAGTACTTC
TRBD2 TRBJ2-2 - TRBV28 CASIAGGNTGELFF TGTGCCAGCATTGCGGGGGGGAACACCGGGGAGCTGTTTTTT
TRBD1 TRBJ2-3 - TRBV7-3 CASSLTSQGALTDTQYF TGTGCCAGCAGCTTAACATCCCAGGGGGCGCTTACAGATACGCAGTATTTT
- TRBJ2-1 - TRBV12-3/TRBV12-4 CASSFRAVNEQFF TGTGCCAGCAGTTTCCGAGCGGTAAATGAGCAGTTCTTC
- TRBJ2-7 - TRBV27 CASSIQGPSSYEQYF TGTGCCAGCAGTATACAGGGTCCCTCCTCCTACGAGCAGTACTTC
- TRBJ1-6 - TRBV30 CAWTAGYSPLHF TGTGCCTGGACAGCGGGTTATTCACCCCTCCACTTT
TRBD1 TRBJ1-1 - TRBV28 CAVTSTGGVNAFF TGTGCCGTAACTTCAACAGGGGGAGTGAATGCTTTCTTT